This section outlines one T cell receptor (beta chain) sequence together with its context. The sample comes from a study of shared clonotypes between healthy human individuals. Execution of the assay was at deep level. TCRdb keeps only in-frame clones here, not all; method: immunoSEQ multiplex PCR. Of roughly 2,000,000 clones in the sample, just under 95% were seen once. The naive CD8 fraction comprised CD45RO-negative cells positively selected for CCR7 and excluded terminally differentiated effector memory CD45RA+ cells. Germline V lookup: CDR1 SGHDT, CDR2 YYEEEE. This CDR3 spans 14 amino acids. V was shortened by 0 bases and J by 0 bases, with 5 bases between the two germline ends.

The sequencing input was naive CD8+ T cells sorted from blood. The sequence came from a man aged 18 to 29 in good health. The chain employs TRBV5-6 and TRBJ2-3; no clear D. CDR3 coding DNA: TGTGCCAGCAGCTTGGTTGTTAGCACAGATACGCAGTATTTT. Amino acids: CASSLVVSTDTQYF.